The sample holds a few counts of the clone carrying this T cell receptor beta chain. What it recognizes is unknown. Donors showed nominal health when sampled, although they likely had unrecorded immune exposures. This sample was included in a study of cytomegalovirus exposure and HLA in healthy donors. Study background: Samples from HLA-typed donors yielded about 85 million unique TCRs in an early data release.

J was trimmed by 8 bases and V by 5 bases; bases with no gene match: 3. Germline V gene sequence: CDR1 MNHNS, CDR2 SASEGT. The CDR3 totals 14 residues. 60 Vbeta and 13 Jbeta primers were used in PCR. Profiled with immunoSEQ multiplex PCR; TCRdb holds only in-frame clones, not every one. The table has roughly 120,000 clones, around 77% seen once. The study, taken as a whole, reports: A previous analysis found most TCR beta V segments productive roughly 87% or roughly 30% of the time.

The chain combines TRBV6-1 with TRBJ1-6, with 10 bases that match TRBD1. Sequencing was performed on PBMCs. The source is a man in his fifties in good health and CMV-seropositive. Written as DNA, the CDR3 is TGTGCCAGCAGTAGAGGGACAGGGGATTCACCCCTCCACTTT. This translates into CASSRGTGDSPLHF.